These 11 T cell receptor beta chains came from one sample sequenced in a study of blood T cell repertoires in COVID-19. Assay: immunoSEQ multiplex PCR; the TCRdb copy retains only in-frame clones and omits some. The repertoire holds about 200,000 clones, with 82% as singletons. The sequencing input was peripheral blood. These receptors originate from a human donor with acute or convalescent COVID-19. The donor label of this sample is uncertain.

The chain couples TRBV30 to TRBJ1-1; tentatively, D is TRBD1 (6 bases). V lost 1 base to trimming and J lost 9 bases, with 21 bases between them. This CDR3 has 15 amino acids. CDR1 is GTSNPN and CDR2 is SVGIG in the germline V gene (reference sequence). The CDR3 DNA reads as TGTGCCTGGAGTGCCGCCGCTAGGGACACCTCTAAAGCTTTCTTT. Translating it yields CAWSAAARDTSKAFF.

The chain joins TRBV3-1 (or the pseudogene TRBV3-2) to TRBJ2-7; D gene unclear. Trimming stripped 4 bases from V and 0 bases from J, with 4 bases between. This CDR3 spans 12 amino acids. Germline CDR1 is LGHDT and CDR2 is YNNKEL (reference sequence). CDR3 nucleotides: TGTGCCAGCAGCCTTCTCTCCTACGAGCAGTACTTC. Translating gives CASSLLSYEQYF.

In its sample, this clone was seen once. The chain couples TRBV5-8 to TRBJ1-1; possibly TRBD1 for D (5 bases). Germline-derived CDR1 and CDR2 are SGHTS and YDEGEE. This CDR3 is built from 13 residues. V was trimmed by 7 bases and J by 5 bases, leaving 15 bases between them. CDR3 DNA sequence: TGTGCCAGCGGCGGGACTTTATCTACTGAAGCTTTCTTT. Protein sequence: CASGGTLSTEAFF.

The chain carries TRBV7-8 and TRBJ1-3; TRBD1 agrees at 8 bases. The length of the CDR3 is 15 residues. Per the germline V gene, CDR1 is SGHVS and CDR2 is FQNEAQ. V lost 0 bases, J lost 4 bases, and 2 bases stayed unmatched. CDR3 DNA: TGTGCCAGCAGCTTAGCTCAGGGGGCGGGAAACACCATATATTTT. Residues: CASSLAQGAGNTIYF.

V is TRBV10-3 and J is TRBJ2-1, with 9 bases matching TRBD1. The V segment lost 8 bases and the J segment 6 bases; nucleotides outside the gene matches: 2. Germline CDR1 and CDR2: ENHRY and SYGVKD. This CDR3 has 12 residues. The CDR3 DNA reads TGTGCCATCGGGACAGGGAGCAATGAGCAGTTCTTC. Its translation: CAIGTGSNEQFF.

The V gene is TRBV28, the J gene TRBJ2-2; 8 bases agree with TRBD1. Looked up from germline, CDR1 is MDHEN and CDR2 is SYDVKM. The J segment lost 0 bases and the V segment lost 5 bases, leaving 8 bases of the junction unmatched. The CDR3 extends over 17 amino acids. In nucleotides, the CDR3 is TGTGCCAGCAGTACCCGGGGCAGGGGGCCGAACACCGGGGAGCTGTTTTTT. Protein sequence: CASSTRGRGPNTGELFF.

The chain recombines TRBV2 with TRBJ1-1, with 7 nucleotides matching TRBD1. The CDR3 totals 14 residues. Germline CDR1 SNHLY, CDR2 FYNNEI. V was pared by 5 bases and J by 5 bases, with 8 bases of the junction left unmatched. The CDR3 region has the DNA TGTGCCAGCAGTTCCCGGGACAGAGGAACTGAAGCTTTCTTT. Residues: CASSSRDRGTEAFF.

This sequence joins TRBV6-5 and TRBJ1-4; 7 nucleotides align to TRBD1. The germline gives CDR1 MNHEY, CDR2 SVGAGI. This CDR3 comprises 15 residues. V lost 0 bases, J lost 7 bases, and 5 bases stayed unmatched. The CDR3 nucleotides read TGTGCCAGCAGTTACTCGAGACAGGGAGCTGAAAAACTGTTTTTT. The encoded protein is CASSYSRQGAEKLFF.

The DNA of the CDR3 is TGCGCCAGCAGCGTGGGGGACAGTGGCAATCAGCCCCAGCATTTT. Its protein product is CASSVGDSGNQPQHF. V gene TRBV5-1 combines with J gene TRBJ1-5, with TRBD1 identical over 7 bases. Germline CDR1 and CDR2: SGHRS and YFSETQ. This CDR3 contains 15 residues. The V segment lost 4 bases and the J segment 2 bases; nucleotides outside the gene matches: 6.

V gene TRBV28 combines with J gene TRBJ1-2, with unresolved D. CDR1 and CDR2 (germline): MDHEN, SYDVKM. The CDR3 extends over 14 amino acids. V was shortened by 5 bases and J by 4 bases, with 14 bases between the two germline ends. CDR3 region: CASSQVTSGYGYTF. CDR3 nucleotides: TGTGCCAGCAGTCAGGTTACCTCTGGCTATGGCTACACCTTC.

The chain couples TRBV11-2 to TRBJ2-5; TRBD1 is a possible D gene (7 bases). Trimming left V 3 bases short and J 2 bases short, with 13 bases between. Germline V lookup: CDR1 SGHAT, CDR2 FQNNGV. The CDR3 has 15 residues. This CDR3 is CASSFAGQRQETQYF. For the CDR3, the DNA is TGTGCCAGCAGCTTCGCGGGACAGAGACAAGAGACCCAGTACTTC.